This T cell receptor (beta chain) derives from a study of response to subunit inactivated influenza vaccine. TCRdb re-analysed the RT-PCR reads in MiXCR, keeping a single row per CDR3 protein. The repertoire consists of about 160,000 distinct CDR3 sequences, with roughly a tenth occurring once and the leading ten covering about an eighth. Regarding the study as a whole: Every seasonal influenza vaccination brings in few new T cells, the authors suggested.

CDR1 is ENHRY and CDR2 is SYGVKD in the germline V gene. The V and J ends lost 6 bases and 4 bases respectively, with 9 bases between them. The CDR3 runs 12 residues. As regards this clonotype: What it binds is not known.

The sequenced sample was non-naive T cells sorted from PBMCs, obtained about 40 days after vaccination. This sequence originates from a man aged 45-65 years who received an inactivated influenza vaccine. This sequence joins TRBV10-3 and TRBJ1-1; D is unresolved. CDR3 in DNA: TGTGCCATCAGCAGTATTACCACTGAAGCTTTCTTT. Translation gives CAISSITTEAFF.